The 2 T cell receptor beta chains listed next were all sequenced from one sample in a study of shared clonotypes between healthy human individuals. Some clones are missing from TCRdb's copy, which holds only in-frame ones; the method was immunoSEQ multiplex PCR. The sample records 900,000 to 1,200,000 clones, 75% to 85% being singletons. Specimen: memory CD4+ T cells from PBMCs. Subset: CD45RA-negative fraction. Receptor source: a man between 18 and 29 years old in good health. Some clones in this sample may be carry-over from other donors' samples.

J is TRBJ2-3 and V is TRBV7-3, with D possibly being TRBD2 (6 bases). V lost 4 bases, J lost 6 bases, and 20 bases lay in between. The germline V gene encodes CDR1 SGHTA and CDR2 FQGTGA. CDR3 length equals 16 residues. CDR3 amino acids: CASSSRAGFTADTQYF. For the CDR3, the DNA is TGTGCCAGCAGCTCCCGAGCGGGCTTTACCGCGGATACGCAGTATTTT.

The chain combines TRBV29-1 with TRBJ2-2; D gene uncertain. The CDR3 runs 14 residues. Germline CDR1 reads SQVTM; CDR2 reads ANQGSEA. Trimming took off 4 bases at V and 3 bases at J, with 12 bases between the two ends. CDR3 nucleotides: TGCAGCGTTGGGAAGAGTTCTGACACCGGGGAGCTGTTTTTT. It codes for CSVGKSSDTGELFF.